This paragraph covers one T cell receptor (beta chain) sequence. This specimen comes from a study of T cell responses to AZD1222 COVID-19 vaccine. The table came from immunoSEQ multiplex PCR; TCRdb's copy has only in-frame clones and leaves some out. The data contain 150,000 to 180,000 clones, approximately 87% of them singletons. V was trimmed by 5 bases and J by 3 bases, leaving 14 bases between them. The CDR3 length is 14 residues. CDR1 and CDR2 (germline): MNHEY, SVGAGI. V is TRBV6-5 and J is TRBJ2-7; TRBD1 might be the D (6 bases). The source of this sequence is an adult in good health. The sequences come from peripheral blood, collected on day 0 of MenACWY control vaccination. The chain's CDR3 is CASSTGTSGYEQYV. The CDR3 DNA sequence: TGTGCCAGCAGTACCGGGACATCGGGCTACGAGCAGTACGTC.